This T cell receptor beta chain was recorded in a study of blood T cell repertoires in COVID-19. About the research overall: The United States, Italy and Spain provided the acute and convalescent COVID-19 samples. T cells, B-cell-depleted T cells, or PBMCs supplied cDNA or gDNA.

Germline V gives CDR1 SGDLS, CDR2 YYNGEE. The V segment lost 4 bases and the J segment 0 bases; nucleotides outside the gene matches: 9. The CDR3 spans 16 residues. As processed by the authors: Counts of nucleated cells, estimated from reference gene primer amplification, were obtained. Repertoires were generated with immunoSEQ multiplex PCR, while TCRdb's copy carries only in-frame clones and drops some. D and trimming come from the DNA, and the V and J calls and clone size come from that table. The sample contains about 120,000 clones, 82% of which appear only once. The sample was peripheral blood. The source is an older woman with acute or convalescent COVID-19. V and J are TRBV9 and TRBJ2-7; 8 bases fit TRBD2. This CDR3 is CASSSWGGGTSYEQYV. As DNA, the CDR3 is TGTGCCAGCAGCTCGTGGGGCGGGGGGACCTCCTACGAGCAGTACGTC.